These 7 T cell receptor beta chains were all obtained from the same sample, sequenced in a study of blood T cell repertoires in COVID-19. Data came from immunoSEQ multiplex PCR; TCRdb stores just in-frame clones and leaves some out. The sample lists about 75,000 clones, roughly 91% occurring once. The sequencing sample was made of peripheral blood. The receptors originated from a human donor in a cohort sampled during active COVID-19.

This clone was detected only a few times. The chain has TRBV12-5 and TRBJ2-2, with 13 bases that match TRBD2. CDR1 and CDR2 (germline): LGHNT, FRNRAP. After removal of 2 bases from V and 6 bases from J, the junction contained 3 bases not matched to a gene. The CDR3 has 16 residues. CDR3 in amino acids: CASGLLTSGGAGELFF. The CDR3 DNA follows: TGTGCTAGTGGTTTGCTTACTAGCGGGGGGGCCGGGGAGCTGTTTTTT.

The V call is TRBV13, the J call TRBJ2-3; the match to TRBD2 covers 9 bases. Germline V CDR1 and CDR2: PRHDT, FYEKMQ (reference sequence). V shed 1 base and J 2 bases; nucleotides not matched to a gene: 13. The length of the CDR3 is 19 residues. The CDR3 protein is CASSLEGGGLAQSTDTQYF. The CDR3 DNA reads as TGTGCCAGCAGCTTAGAAGGAGGGGGACTAGCCCAGTCCACAGATACGCAGTATTTT.

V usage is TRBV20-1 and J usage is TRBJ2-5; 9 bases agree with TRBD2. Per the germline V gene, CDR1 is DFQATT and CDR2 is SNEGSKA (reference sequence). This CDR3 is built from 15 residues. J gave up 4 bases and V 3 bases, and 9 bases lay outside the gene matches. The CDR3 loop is CSASRSGGSGETQYF. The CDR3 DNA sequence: TGCAGTGCTAGTCGGAGCGGGGGGTCAGGAGAGACCCAGTACTTC.

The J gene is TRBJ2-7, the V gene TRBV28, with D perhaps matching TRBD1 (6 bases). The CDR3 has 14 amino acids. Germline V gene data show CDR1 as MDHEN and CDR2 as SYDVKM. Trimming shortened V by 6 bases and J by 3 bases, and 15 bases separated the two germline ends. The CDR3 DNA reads TGTGCCAGCAGGCGAGGACAGAAAATCTACGAGCAGTACTTC. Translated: CASRRGQKIYEQYF.

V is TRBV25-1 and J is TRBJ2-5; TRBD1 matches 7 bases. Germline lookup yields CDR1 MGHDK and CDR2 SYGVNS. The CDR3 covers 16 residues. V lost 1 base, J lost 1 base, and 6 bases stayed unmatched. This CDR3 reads CASSEWARGTQETQYF. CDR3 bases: TGTGCCAGCAGTGAATGGGCCAGGGGGACCCAAGAGACCCAGTACTTC.

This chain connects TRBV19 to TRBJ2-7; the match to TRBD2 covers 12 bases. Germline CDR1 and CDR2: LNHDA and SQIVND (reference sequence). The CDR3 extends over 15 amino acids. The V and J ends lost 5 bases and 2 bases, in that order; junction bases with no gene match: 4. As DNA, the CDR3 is TGTGCCAGTAGTCTCCGGACTAGCGGGACCTACGAGCAGTACTTC. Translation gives CASSLRTSGTYEQYF.

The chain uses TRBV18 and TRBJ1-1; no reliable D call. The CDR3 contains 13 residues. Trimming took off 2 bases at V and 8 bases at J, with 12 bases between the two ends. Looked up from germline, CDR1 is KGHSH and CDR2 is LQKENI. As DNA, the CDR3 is TGTGCCAGCTCACCATCTTGGGAGAGCGAAGCTTTCTTT. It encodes CASSPSWESEAFF.